This entry is about one TCR beta chain. These data come from a study of blood T cell repertoires in COVID-19. Across the whole study: Acute and convalescent COVID-19 samples came from the United States, Italy and Spain. T cells, B-cell-depleted T cells, or PBMCs provided the cDNA or gDNA that served as material.

During active infection, Seattle patients enrolled and were then monitored through disease. V was cut by 6 bases and J by 0 bases, with 15 bases left in between. The germline V gene encodes CDR1 SQVTM and CDR2 ANQGSEA. The CDR3 totals 15 residues. In the source study's methods: The assay estimated nucleated cells by amplifying reference gene primers. Repertoires were generated with immunoSEQ multiplex PCR, while TCRdb's copy carries only in-frame clones and drops some. That table is the source of V, J and clone size, and D and trimming were worked out from the DNA. Of more than 350,000 clones listed, roughly 90% are singletons.

The rearrangement uses TRBV29-1 and TRBJ2-1; a possible D gene is TRBD1 (7 bases). Sequencing used peripheral blood. This clonotype was sampled from a woman aged 25 to 45 with COVID-19, enrolled during active disease. CDR3 nucleotides: TGCAGCGTCGTTACAGGGGAGGTCTCCTACAATGAGCAGTTCTTC. Protein: CSVVTGEVSYNEQFF.